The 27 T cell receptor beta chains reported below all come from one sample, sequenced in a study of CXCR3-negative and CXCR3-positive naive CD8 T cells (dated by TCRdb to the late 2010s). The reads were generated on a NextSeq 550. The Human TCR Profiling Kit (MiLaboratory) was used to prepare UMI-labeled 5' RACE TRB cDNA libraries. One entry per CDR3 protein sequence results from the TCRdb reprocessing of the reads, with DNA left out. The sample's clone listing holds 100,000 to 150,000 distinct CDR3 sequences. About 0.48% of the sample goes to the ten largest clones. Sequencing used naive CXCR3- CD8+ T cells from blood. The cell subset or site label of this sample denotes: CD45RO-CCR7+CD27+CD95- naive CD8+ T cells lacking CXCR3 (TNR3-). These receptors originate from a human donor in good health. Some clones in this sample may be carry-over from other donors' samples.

This chain's CDR3 is CASRHRDGYQETQYF. The chain combines TRBV12-3 or TRBV12-4 with TRBJ2-5; absent DNA, TCRdb's TRBD1 call cannot be checked. The CDR3 loop spans 15 amino acids.

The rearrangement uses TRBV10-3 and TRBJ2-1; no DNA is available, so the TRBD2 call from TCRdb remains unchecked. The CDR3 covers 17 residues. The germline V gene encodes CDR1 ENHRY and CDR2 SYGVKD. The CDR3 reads CAISDLLSGGADNEQFF.

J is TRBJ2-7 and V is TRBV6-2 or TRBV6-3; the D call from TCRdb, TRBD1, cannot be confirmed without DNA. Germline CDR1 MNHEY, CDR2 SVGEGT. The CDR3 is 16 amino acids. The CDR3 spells CASSYEGHRMAYEQYF.

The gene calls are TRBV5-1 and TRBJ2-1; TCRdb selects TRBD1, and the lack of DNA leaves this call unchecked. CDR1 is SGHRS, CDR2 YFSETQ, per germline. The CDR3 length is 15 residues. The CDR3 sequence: CASSLAGAGGNEQFF.

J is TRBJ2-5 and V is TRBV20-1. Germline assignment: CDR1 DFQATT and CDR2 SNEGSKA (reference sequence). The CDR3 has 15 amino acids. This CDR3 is CSAGVLAEYQETQYF.

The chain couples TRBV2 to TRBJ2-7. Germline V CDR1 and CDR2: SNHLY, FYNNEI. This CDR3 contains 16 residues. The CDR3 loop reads CASSEAKDRGSYEQYF.

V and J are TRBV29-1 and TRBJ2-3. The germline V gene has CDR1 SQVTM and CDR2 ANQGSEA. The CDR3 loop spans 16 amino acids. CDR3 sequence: CSVETKDAPRPDTQYF.

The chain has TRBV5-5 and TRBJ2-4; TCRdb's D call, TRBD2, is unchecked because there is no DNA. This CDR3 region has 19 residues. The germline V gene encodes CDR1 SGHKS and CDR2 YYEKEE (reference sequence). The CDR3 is CASSLNSVGSGLLENIKYF.

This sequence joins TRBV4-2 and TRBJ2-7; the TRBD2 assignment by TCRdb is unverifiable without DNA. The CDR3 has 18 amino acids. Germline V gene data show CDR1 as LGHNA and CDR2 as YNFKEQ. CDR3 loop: CASSQEAVAGGRSYEQYF.

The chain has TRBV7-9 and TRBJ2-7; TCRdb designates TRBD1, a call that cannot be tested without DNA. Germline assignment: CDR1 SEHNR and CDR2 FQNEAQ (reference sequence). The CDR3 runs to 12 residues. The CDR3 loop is CASGIRGIDADF.

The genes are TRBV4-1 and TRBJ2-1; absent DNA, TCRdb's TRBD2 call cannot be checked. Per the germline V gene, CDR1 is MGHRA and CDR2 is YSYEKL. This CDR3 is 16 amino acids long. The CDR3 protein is CASSHSPAGDDREQFF.

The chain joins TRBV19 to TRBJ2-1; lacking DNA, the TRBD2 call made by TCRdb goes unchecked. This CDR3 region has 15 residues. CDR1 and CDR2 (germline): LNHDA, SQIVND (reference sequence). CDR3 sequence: CASSGLAGDYNEQFF.

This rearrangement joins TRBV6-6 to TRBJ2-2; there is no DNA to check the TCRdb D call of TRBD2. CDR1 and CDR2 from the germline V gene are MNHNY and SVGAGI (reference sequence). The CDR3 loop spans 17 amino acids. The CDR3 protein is CASSPHSGSVVTGELFF.

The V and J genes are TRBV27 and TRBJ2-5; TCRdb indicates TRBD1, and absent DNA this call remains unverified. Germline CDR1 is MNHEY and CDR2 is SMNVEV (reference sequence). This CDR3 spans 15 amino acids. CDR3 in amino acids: CASSSLGGAHETQYF.

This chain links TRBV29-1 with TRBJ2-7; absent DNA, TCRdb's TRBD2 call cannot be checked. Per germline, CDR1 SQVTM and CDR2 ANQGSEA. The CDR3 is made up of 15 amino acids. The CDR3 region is CSASKSGLAPYEQYF.

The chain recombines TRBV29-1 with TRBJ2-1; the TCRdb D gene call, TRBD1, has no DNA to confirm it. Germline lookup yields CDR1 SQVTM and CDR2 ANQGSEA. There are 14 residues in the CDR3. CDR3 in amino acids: CSVELRDRDNEQFF.

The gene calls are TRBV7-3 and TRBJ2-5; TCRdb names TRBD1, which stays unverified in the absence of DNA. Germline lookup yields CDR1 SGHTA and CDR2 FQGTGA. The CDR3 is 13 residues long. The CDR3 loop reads CASSLPGQETQYF.

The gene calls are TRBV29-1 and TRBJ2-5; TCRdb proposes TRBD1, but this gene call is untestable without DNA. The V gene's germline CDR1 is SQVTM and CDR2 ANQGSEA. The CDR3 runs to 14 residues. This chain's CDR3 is CSVEYQDREETQYF.

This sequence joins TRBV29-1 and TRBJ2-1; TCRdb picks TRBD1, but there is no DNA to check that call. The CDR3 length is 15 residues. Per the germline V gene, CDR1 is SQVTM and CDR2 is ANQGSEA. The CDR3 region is CSVEVWAGEHNEQFF.

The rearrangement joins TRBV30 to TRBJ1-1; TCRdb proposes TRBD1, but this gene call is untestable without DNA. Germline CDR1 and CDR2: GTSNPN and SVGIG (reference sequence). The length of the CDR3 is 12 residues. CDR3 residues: CAMGQGGTEAFF.

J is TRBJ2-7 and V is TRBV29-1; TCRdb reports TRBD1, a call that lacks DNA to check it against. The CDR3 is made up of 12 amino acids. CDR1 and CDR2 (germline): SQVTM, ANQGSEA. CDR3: CSVRDRNYEQYF.

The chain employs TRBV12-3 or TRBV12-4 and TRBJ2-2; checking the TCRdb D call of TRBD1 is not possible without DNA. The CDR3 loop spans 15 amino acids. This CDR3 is CASSLSGGAAGELFF.

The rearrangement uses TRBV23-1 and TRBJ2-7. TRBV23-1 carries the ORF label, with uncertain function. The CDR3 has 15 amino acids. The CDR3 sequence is CASSQAGESPYEQYF.

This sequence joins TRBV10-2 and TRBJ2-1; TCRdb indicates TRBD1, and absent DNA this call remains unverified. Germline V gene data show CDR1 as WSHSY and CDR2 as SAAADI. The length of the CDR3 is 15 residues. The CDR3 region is CASSVTGGEHNEQFF.

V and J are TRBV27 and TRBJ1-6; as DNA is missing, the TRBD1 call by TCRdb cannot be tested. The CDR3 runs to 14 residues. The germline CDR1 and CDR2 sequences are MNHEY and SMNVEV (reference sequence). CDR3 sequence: CASKNQGNNSPLHF.

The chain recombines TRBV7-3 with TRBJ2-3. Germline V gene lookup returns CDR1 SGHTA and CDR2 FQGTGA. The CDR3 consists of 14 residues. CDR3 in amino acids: CASSSDGGADTQYF.

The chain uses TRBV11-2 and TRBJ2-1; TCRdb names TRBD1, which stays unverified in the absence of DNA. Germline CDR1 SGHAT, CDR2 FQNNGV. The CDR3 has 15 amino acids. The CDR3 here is CASSSPETGNNEQFF. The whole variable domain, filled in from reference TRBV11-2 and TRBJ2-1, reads EAGVAQSPRYKIIEKRQSVAFWCNPISGHATLYWYQQILGQGPKLLIQFQNNGVVDDSQLPKDRFSAERLKGVDSTLKIQPAKLEDSAVYLCASSSPETGNNEQFFGPGTRLTVL.